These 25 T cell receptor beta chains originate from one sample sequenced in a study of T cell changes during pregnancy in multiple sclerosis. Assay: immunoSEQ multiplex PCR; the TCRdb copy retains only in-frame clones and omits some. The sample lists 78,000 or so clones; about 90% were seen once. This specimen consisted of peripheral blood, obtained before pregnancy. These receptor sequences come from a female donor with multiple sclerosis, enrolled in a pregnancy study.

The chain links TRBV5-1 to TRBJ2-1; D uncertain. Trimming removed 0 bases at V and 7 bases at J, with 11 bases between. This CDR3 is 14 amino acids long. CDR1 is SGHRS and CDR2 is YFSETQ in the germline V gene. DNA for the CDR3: TGCGCCAGCAGCTTGGACGTCTACCTTAATGAGCAGTTCTTC. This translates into CASSLDVYLNEQFF.

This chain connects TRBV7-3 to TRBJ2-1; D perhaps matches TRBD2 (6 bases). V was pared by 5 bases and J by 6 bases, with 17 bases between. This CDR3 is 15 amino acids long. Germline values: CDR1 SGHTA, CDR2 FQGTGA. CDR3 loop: CASSPSTSRGNEQFF. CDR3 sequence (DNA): TGTGCCAGCAGCCCATCGACTAGTAGGGGCAATGAGCAGTTCTTC.

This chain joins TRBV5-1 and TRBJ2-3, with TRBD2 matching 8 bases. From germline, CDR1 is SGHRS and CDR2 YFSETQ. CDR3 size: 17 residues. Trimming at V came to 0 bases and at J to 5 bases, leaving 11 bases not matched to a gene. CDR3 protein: CASSLGSGGRSGDTQYF. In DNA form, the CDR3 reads TGCGCCAGCAGCTTGGGGAGCGGGGGCCGGTCGGGAGATACGCAGTATTTT.

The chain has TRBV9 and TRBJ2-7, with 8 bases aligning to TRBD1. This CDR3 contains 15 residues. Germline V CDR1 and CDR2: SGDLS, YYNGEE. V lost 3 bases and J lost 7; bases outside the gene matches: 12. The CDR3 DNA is TGTGCCAGCAGCGCGTCGACAGGGGCTTTAGGGGAGCAGTACTTC. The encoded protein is CASSASTGALGEQYF.

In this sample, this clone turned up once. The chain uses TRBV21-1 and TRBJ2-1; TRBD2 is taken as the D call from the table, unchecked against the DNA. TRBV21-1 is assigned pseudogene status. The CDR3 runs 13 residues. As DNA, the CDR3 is TGTGCCACACCACTAGCGGGGGAGGCTGAGCAGTTCTTC. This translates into CATPLAGEAEQFF.

CDR3 nucleotides: TGTGCCAGCAGTACGAGGGGTCGGGGGGTTACGCAGTATTTT. Residues: CASSTRGRGVTQYF. The chain is built from TRBV6-5 and TRBJ2-3; the match to TRBD2 covers 7 bases. Germline CDR1 reads MNHEY; CDR2 reads SVGAGI. CDR3 length equals 14 residues. V shed 5 bases and J 8 bases; nucleotides not matched to a gene: 10.

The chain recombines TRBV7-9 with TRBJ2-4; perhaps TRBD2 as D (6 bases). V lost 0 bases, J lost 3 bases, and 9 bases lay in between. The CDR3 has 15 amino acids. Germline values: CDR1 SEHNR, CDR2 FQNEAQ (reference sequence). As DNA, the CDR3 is TGTGCCAGCAGCTTAGCGCAGGGAGGCAAAAACATTCAGTACTTC. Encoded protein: CASSLAQGGKNIQYF. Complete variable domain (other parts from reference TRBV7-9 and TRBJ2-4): DTGVSQNPRHKITKRGQNVTFRCDPISEHNRLYWYRQTLGQGPEFLTYFQNEAQLEKSRLLSDRFSAERPKGSFSTLEIQRTEQGDSAMYLCASSLAQGGKNIQYFGAGTRLSVL.

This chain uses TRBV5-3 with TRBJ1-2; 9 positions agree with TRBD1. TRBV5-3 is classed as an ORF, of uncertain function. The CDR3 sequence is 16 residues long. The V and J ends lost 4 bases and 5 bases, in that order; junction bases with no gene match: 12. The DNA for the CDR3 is TGTGCCAGAAGCCCGGACAGGGGCCCGCTGGTTTATGGCTACACCTTC. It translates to CARSPDRGPLVYGYTF.

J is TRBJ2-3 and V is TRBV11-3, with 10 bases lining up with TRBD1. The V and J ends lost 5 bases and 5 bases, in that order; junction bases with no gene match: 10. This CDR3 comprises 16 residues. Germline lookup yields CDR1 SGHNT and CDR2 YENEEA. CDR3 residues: CASSRGDRGHGDTQYF. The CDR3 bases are TGTGCCAGCAGCCGAGGAGACAGGGGGCATGGAGATACGCAGTATTTT.

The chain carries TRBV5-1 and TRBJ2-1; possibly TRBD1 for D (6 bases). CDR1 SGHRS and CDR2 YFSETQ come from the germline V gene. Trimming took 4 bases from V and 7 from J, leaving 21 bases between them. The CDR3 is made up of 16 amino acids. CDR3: CASSIQGSTVTNEQFF. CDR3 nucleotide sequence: TGCGCCAGCAGCATCCAGGGGTCCACGGTTACTAATGAGCAGTTCTTC.

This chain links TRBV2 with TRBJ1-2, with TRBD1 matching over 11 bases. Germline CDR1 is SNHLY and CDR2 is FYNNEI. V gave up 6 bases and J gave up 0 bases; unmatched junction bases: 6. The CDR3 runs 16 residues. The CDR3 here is CASRGQDRGPNYGYTF. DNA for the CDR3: TGTGCCAGCAGGGGACAGGACAGGGGGCCTAACTATGGCTACACCTTC.

CDR3 sequence (DNA): TGTGCCAGCAGCGGGGGGACAGGGGGAAACTATGGCTACACCTTC. This encodes CASSGGTGGNYGYTF. J is TRBJ1-2 and V is TRBV5-8; 11 bases fit TRBD1. Losses at the gene ends were 4 bases for V and 2 bases for J; bases not matched to a gene: 4. Germline V gene sequence: CDR1 SGHTS, CDR2 YDEGEE. This CDR3 comprises 15 residues.

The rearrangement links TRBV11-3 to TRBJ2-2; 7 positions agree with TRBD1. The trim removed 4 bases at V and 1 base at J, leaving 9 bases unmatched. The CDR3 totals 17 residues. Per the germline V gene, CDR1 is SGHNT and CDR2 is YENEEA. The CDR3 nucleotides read TGTGCCAGCAGCTCGCGCAGGGGGAACAAGAACACCGGGGAGCTGTTTTTT. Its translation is CASSSRRGNKNTGELFF.

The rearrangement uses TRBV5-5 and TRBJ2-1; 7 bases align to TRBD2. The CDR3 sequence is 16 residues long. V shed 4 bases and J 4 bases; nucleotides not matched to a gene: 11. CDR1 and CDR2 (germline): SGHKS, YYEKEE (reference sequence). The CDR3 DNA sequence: TGTGCCAGCAGCATAGCCGGGACTACAAATTACAATGAGCAGTTCTTC. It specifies CASSIAGTTNYNEQFF.

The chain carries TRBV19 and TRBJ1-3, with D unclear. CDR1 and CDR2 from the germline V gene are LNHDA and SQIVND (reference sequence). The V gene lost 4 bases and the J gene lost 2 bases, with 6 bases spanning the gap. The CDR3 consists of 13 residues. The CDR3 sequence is CASSTTAGNTIYF. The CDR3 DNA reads TGTGCCAGTAGTACCACGGCTGGAAACACCATATATTTT.

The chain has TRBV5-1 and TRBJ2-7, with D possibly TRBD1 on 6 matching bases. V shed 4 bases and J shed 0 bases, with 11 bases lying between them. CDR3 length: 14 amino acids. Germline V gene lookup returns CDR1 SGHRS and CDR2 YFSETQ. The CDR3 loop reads CASSAGQFSYEQYF. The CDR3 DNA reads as TGCGCCAGCAGCGCAGGACAGTTCTCCTACGAGCAGTACTTC.

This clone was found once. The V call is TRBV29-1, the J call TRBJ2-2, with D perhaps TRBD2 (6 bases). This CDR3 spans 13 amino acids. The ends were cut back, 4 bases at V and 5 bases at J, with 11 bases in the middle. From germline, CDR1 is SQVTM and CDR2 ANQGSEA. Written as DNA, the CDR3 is TGCAGCGTTGTTTCGGGAGTAACCGGGGAGCTGTTTTTT. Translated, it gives CSVVSGVTGELFF.

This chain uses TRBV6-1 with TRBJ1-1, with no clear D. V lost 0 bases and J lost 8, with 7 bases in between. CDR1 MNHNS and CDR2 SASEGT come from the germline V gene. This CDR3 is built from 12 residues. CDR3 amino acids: CASSEAQEEAFF. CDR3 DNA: TGTGCCAGCAGTGAAGCCCAGGAAGAAGCTTTCTTT.

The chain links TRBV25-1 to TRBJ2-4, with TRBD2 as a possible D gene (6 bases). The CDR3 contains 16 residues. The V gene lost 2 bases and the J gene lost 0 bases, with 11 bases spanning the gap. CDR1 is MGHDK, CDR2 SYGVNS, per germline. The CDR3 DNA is TGTGCCAGCAGTGAAGGAGGGCCGATAGCCAAAAACATTCAGTACTTC. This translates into CASSEGGPIAKNIQYF.

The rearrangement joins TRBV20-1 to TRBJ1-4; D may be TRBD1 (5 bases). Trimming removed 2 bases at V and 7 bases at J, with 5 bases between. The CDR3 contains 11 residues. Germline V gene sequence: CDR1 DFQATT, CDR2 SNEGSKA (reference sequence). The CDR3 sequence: CSARQGEKLFF. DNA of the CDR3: TGCAGTGCTAGACAGGGTGAAAAACTGTTTTTT.

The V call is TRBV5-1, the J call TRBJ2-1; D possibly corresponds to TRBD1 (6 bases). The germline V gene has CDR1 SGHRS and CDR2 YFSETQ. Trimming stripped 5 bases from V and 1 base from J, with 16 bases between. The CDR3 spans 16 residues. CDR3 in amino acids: CASSYYGQWSYNEQFF. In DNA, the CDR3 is TGCGCCAGCAGTTACTACGGACAGTGGTCCTACAATGAGCAGTTCTTC.

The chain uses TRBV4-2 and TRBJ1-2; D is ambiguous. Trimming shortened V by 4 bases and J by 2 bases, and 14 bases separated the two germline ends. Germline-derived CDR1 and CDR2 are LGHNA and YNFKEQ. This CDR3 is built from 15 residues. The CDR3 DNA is TGTGCCAGCAGCCCCCTCGGGGAGGCAAACTATGGCTACACCTTC. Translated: CASSPLGEANYGYTF.

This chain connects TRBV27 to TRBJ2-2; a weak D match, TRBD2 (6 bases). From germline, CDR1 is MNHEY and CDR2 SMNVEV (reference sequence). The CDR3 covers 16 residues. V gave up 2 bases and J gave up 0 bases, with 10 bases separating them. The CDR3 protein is CASSLAGLPNTGELFF. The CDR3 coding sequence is TGTGCCAGCAGTTTAGCGGGGCTACCGAACACCGGGGAGCTGTTTTTT.

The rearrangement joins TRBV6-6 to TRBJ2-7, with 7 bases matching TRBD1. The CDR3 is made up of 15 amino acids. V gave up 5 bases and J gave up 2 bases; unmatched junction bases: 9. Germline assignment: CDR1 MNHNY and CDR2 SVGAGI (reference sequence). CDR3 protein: CASSLDNRGAYEQYF. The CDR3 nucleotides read TGTGCCAGCAGTCTTGATAACAGGGGAGCCTACGAGCAGTACTTC.

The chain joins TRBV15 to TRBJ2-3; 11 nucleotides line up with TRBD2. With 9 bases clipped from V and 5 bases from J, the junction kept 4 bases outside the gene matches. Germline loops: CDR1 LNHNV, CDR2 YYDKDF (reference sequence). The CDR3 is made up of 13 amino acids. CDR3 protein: CATSGGAIDTQYF. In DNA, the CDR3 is TGTGCCACTAGCGGGGGGGCCATAGATACGCAGTATTTT.